Listed below are T cell receptor beta chains from one sample, sequenced in a study of T-cell reconstitution after alpha-beta-depleted transplantation in children. TCRdb itself ran the PCR reads through MiXCR, one entry per CDR3 protein. The sample consists of a few hundred thousand distinct CDR3 sequences, around 27% of them appearing once. The material was PBMCs, obtained before TCRalphabeta/CD19-depleted stem cell transplant. The receptors were sampled from a boy in the first two years of life with Wiskott-Aldrich syndrome, due to receive a stem cell transplant. CDR3s include the opening cysteine and the closing phenylalanine or tryptophan. A D gene is named only where the DNA matches it firmly. Clone sizes are given selectively: once, few, many, or a class where the clone is expanded.

j_call,cdr3_length,clone_size,v_call,d_call,cdr3_aa,cdr3_nt
TRBJ2-7,12,NA,TRBV12-3/TRBV12-4,NA,CASSLSQYEQYF,TGTGCCAGCAGTTTATCCCAATACGAGCAGTACTTC
TRBJ2-1,16,many,TRBV27,NA,CASSSRLRHPSNEQFF,TGTGCCAGCAGTTCTCGCTTAAGGCACCCCTCTAATGAGCAGTTCTTC
TRBJ1-3,16,few,TRBV7-2,NA,CASSATRWGFGNTIYF,TGTGCCAGCAGCGCGACACGTTGGGGTTTTGGAAACACCATATATTTT
TRBJ2-7,16,few,TRBV14,TRBD2,CASSAFGLAGNYEQYF,TGTGCCAGCAGCGCTTTCGGACTAGCGGGGAACTACGAGCAGTACTTC
TRBJ1-1,12,few,TRBV20-1,NA,CSGGRRNTEAFF,TGCAGTGGGGGACGGAGGAACACTGAAGCTTTCTTT
TRBJ2-1,15,many,TRBV7-2,TRBD2,CASSFTSGSYNEQFF,TGCGCCAGCAGTTTTACTAGCGGTTCTTACAATGAGCAGTTCTTC
TRBJ2-1,14,NA,TRBV5-1,TRBD1,CASSLGDRAIEQFF,TGCGCCAGCAGCTTGGGGGACAGGGCAATTGAGCAGTTCTTC
TRBJ2-1,15,NA,TRBV30,TRBD2,CAWSVWSSGAYEQFF,TGTGCCTGGAGTGTATGGTCTAGCGGGGCCTATGAGCAGTTCTTC
TRBJ1-6,15,few,TRBV27,NA,CASTHPGANNSPLHF,TGTGCCAGCACCCACCCGGGGGCGAATAATTCACCCCTCCACTTT
TRBJ2-7,16,few,TRBV15,NA,CATSRDLRPSSYEQYF,TGTGCCACCAGCAGAGATCTTAGGCCAAGCTCCTACGAGCAGTACTTC
TRBJ2-4,17,NA,TRBV18,NA,CASSPLSGGPPKNIQYF,TGTGCCAGCTCACCGTTGTCCGGGGGGCCTCCCAAAAACATTCAGTACTTC
TRBJ2-1,14,NA,TRBV5-1,TRBD2,CASTDVGGSTEQFF,TGCGCCAGCACCGATGTGGGCGGGAGTACTGAGCAGTTCTTC
TRBJ2-5,12,few,TRBV20-1,TRBD1,CSAWDRAETQYF,TGCAGTGCTTGGGACAGGGCAGAGACCCAGTACTTC
TRBJ2-1,15,few,TRBV15,NA,CATSRVGTGVNEQFF,TGTGCCACCAGCAGAGTCGGGACGGGAGTGAATGAGCAGTTCTTC
TRBJ2-3,15,NA,TRBV5-5,NA,CASSFSLRGEDTQYF,TGTGCCAGCAGCTTCTCTCTGAGAGGGGAAGATACGCAGTATTTT
TRBJ2-2,12,few,TRBV12-3/TRBV12-4,NA,CASKGNTGELFF,TGTGCCAGCAAGGGGAACACCGGGGAGCTGTTTTTT
TRBJ2-1,17,NA,TRBV20-1,TRBD2,CSARIWAGGPSYNEQFF,TGCAGTGCTAGGATCTGGGCGGGAGGGCCCTCGTACAATGAGCAGTTCTTC
TRBJ2-7,13,few,TRBV12-3/TRBV12-4,NA,CASSLEVQYEQYF,TGTGCCAGCAGTTTAGAGGTTCAGTACGAGCAGTACTTC
TRBJ1-1,16,NA,TRBV28,NA,CASSLLGSVWDTEAFF,TGTGCCAGCAGTTTATTAGGGAGCGTTTGGGACACTGAAGCTTTCTTT
TRBJ2-3,16,few,TRBV9,NA,CASSARASLVTDTQYF,TGTGCCAGCAGCGCTCGCGCGAGTCTTGTCACAGATACGCAGTATTTT
TRBJ2-1,18,few,TRBV5-6,TRBD2,CASSLHGLAGVPYNEQFF,TGTGCCAGCAGCTTGCATGGACTAGCGGGAGTCCCCTACAATGAGCAGTTCTTC
TRBJ2-5,16,NA,TRBV15,TRBD1,CATSRVYDRGQETQYF,TGTGCCACCAGCAGAGTCTACGACAGGGGGCAAGAGACCCAGTACTTC
TRBJ2-4,15,NA,TRBV5-1,NA,CASSIGAQVRGIQYF,TGCGCCAGCAGCATTGGGGCACAGGTCCGGGGCATTCAGTACTTC
TRBJ1-1,14,few,TRBV5-1,NA,CASSLVQADTEAFF,TGCGCCAGCAGCTTGGTCCAAGCCGACACTGAAGCTTTCTTT
TRBJ2-1,15,NA,TRBV20-1,NA,CSARDSRGSYNEQFF,TGCAGTGCTAGAGATAGCAGAGGGTCCTACAATGAGCAGTTCTTC
TRBJ2-7,14,NA,TRBV12-3/TRBV12-4,NA,CASSLIRGAREQYF,TGTGCCAGCAGTTTAATTCGGGGGGCGAGAGAGCAGTACTTC
TRBJ2-2,15,NA,TRBV5-6,NA,CASSLEGVSTGELFF,TGTGCCAGCAGCTTGGAAGGTGTAAGCACCGGGGAGCTGTTTTTT
TRBJ2-7,12,many,TRBV3-1,NA,CASSLISGEQYF,TGTGCCAGCAGCCTCATTAGCGGTGAGCAGTACTTC
TRBJ2-6,13,NA,TRBV3-1,NA,CASSSLSANVLTF,TGTGCCAGCAGCTCCCTATCGGCCAACGTCCTGACTTTC
TRBJ2-1,11,NA,TRBV2,NA,CASDRINEQFF,TGTGCCAGCGATCGTATCAATGAGCAGTTCTTC
TRBJ1-2,14,NA,TRBV27,TRBD1,CASSLGRTGYGYTF,TGTGCCAGCAGTTTAGGTCGGACAGGGTATGGCTACACCTTC
TRBJ1-1,13,NA,TRBV5-1,NA,CASSLGARGEAFF,TGCGCCAGCAGCCTCGGAGCGAGGGGTGAAGCTTTCTTT
TRBJ2-6,16,NA,TRBV5-1,NA,CASSLEGGSGANVLTF,TGCGCCAGCAGCTTGGAAGGCGGCTCTGGGGCCAACGTCCTGACTTTC
TRBJ1-1,14,NA,TRBV20-1,NA,CRARHMISGGGAFF,TGCCGTGCTAGACACATGATCAGTGGTGGTGGAGCTTTCTTT
TRBJ1-5,13,NA,TRBV29-1,NA,CSVAEGRDQPQHF,TGCAGCGTTGCTGAGGGTCGTGATCAGCCCCAGCATTTT
TRBJ2-1,15,NA,TRBV20-1,TRBD2,CSAIFSGGSYNEQFF,TGCAGTGCTATTTTTTCGGGGGGCTCCTACAATGAGCAGTTCTTC
TRBJ1-2,12,NA,TRBV20-1,NA,CSARQQSYGYTF,TGCAGTGCTAGACAACAGAGTTATGGCTACACCTTC
TRBJ2-3,11,few,TRBV20-1,NA,CSARYGDTQYF,TGCAGTGCTAGATACGGGGATACGCAGTATTTT
TRBJ1-5,15,many,TRBV5-1,NA,CASSLEAGGNQPQHF,TGCGCCAGCAGCTTGGAGGCAGGGGGCAATCAGCCCCAGCATTTT
TRBJ2-7,14,NA,TRBV19,NA,CASSIQPGDYEQYF,TGTGCCAGTAGTATCCAGCCGGGTGACTACGAGCAGTACTTC
TRBJ2-3,14,NA,TRBV5-1,NA,CASSLVRAGDTQYF,TGCGCCAGCAGCTTGGTCCGCGCCGGAGATACGCAGTATTTT
TRBJ2-2,15,few,TRBV5-1,NA,CASSMGTATTGELFF,TGCGCCAGCAGCATGGGGACGGCAACCACCGGGGAGCTGTTTTTT
TRBJ2-3,13,NA,TRBV20-1,NA,CSASILVGDTQYF,TGCAGTGCTAGTATACTAGTGGGAGATACGCAGTATTTT
TRBJ2-2,14,NA,TRBV20-1,NA,CSASPRGNTGELFF,TGCAGTGCTAGCCCCAGGGGGAACACCGGGGAGCTGTTTTTT
TRBJ2-1,16,few,TRBV5-8,NA,CASSPLEIPKGSEQFF,TGTGCCAGCAGCCCCTTAGAGATCCCGAAGGGCAGTGAGCAGTTCTTC
TRBJ2-1,15,few,TRBV20-1,NA,CSASLSTRALNEQFF,TGCAGTGCTAGCCTCTCGACTAGGGCACTCAATGAGCAGTTCTTC
TRBJ1-1,13,NA,TRBV4-2,NA,CASSPADRPEAFF,TGTGCCAGCAGCCCAGCGGACAGACCTGAAGCTTTCTTT
TRBJ1-3,12,NA,TRBV12-3/TRBV12-4,NA,CANSRGGNTIYF,TGTGCCAACTCCCGGGGGGGAAACACCATATATTTT
TRBJ2-1,15,NA,TRBV7-2,TRBD2,CASSSHSGSYNEQFF,TGTGCCAGCAGCTCGCATAGCGGGAGCTACAATGAGCAGTTCTTC
TRBJ2-5,12,few,TRBV20-1,NA,CSARDSPQTQYF,TGCAGTGCTAGAGATTCCCCCCAGACCCAGTACTTC
TRBJ2-1,13,once,TRBV6-2/TRBV6-3,NA,CASSYSRHNEQFF,TGTGCCAGCAGTTACTCGCGGCACAATGAGCAGTTCTTC
TRBJ2-2,15,few,TRBV7-2,TRBD2,CASSLISGKAGELFF,TGTGCCAGCAGCTTAATTAGCGGGAAAGCCGGGGAGCTGTTTTTT
TRBJ1-6,12,few,TRBV19,NA,CASSPRGSPLHF,TGTGCCAGTAGTCCTCGGGGCTCACCCCTCCACTTT